A single sample is the source of the 23 T cell receptor beta chains below, sequenced in a study of T cell changes during pregnancy in multiple sclerosis. Profiled with immunoSEQ multiplex PCR; TCRdb holds only in-frame clones, not every one. The table lists about 120,000 clones, roughly 92% of them singletons. The material sequenced was peripheral blood, taken before pregnancy. These receptor sequences come from a female donor with multiple sclerosis, enrolled in a pregnancy study.

The J gene is TRBJ1-2, the V gene TRBV5-8; TRBD1 matches 8 bases. Losses at the gene ends were 0 bases for V and 7 bases for J; bases not matched to a gene: 8. The CDR3 is 15 amino acids. CDR1 and CDR2 (germline): SGHTS, YDEGEE. In DNA, the CDR3 is TGTGCCAGCAGCTTGGGCGGACAGGGCTGGGCTGGCTACACCTTC. It codes for CASSLGGQGWAGYTF.

The genes are TRBV18 and TRBJ2-4, with 9 bases fitting TRBD2. Per germline, CDR1 KGHSH and CDR2 LQKENI. CDR3 length equals 16 residues. V lost 4 bases and J lost 5; bases outside the gene matches: 9. The CDR3 DNA sequence: TGTGCCAGCTCACTAATACCTATAGCGGGAGAAAACATTCAGTACTTC. This gives the protein CASSLIPIAGENIQYF.

The chain is built from TRBV7-9 and TRBJ1-1; no definite D call. Germline V gene lookup returns CDR1 SEHNR and CDR2 FQNEAQ (reference sequence). V lost 1 base, J lost 5 bases, and 14 bases lay in between. The length of the CDR3 is 15 residues. The CDR3 loop is CASSLVGRLETEAFF. DNA of the CDR3: TGTGCCAGCAGCTTAGTTGGCAGACTGGAGACTGAAGCTTTCTTT.

The chain carries TRBV2 and TRBJ1-1; weak D call: TRBD1 (5 bases). V lost 8 bases to trimming and J lost 5 bases, with 12 bases between them. The germline V gene has CDR1 SNHLY and CDR2 FYNNEI. The CDR3 consists of 12 residues. The CDR3 DNA reads as TGTGCCAGCGTTTCGGGGGGGACTGAAGCTTTCTTT. Amino acid sequence: CASVSGGTEAFF.

The CDR3 region is CASSTTGGPRGYTF. The CDR3 bases are TGTGCCAGTAGTACGACAGGGGGCCCACGCGGCTACACCTTC. The J gene is TRBJ1-2, the V gene TRBV19; the match to TRBD1 covers 10 bases. V gave up 4 bases and J gave up 8 bases; unmatched junction bases: 7. Germline loops: CDR1 LNHDA, CDR2 SQIVND (reference sequence). This CDR3 region has 14 residues.

The rearrangement links TRBV4-2 to TRBJ1-5; TRBD1 matches 9 bases. Germline CDR1 is LGHNA and CDR2 is YNFKEQ. This CDR3 spans 18 amino acids. V gave up 2 bases and J gave up 0 bases; unmatched junction bases: 8. The CDR3 is CASSQTGGTGYSNQPQHF. CDR3 sequence (DNA): TGTGCCAGCAGCCAAACAGGGGGCACCGGTTATAGCAATCAGCCCCAGCATTTT.

The chain employs TRBV10-3 and TRBJ2-1; 9 bases line up with TRBD2. This CDR3 comprises 12 residues. Germline CDR1 reads ENHRY; CDR2 reads SYGVKD. The ends lost 8 bases at V and 9 bases at J; junction bases unmatched: 5. This CDR3 reads CAIGTSSSEQFF. The CDR3 DNA follows: TGTGCCATCGGGACTAGCTCTAGTGAGCAGTTCTTC.

This chain links TRBV18 with TRBJ1-1; 12 bases agree with TRBD1. Per the germline V gene, CDR1 is KGHSH and CDR2 is LQKENI. Trimming cost V 4 bases and J 7 bases; bases outside gene matches: 4. This CDR3 contains 14 residues. The CDR3 bases are TGTGCCAGCTCACGGGACAGGGGGCAAGGTGAAGCTTTCTTT. Residues: CASSRDRGQGEAFF.

A few counts support this clone. The chain carries TRBV6-5 and TRBJ2-2; 7 positions match TRBD1. This CDR3 has 16 amino acids. The trim removed 2 bases at V and 1 base at J, leaving 4 bases unmatched. Germline values: CDR1 MNHEY, CDR2 SVGAGI. CDR3 loop: CASSYRGGWNTGELFF. CDR3 bases: TGTGCCAGCAGTTACAGAGGGGGCTGGAACACCGGGGAGCTGTTTTTT.

The rearrangement uses TRBV19 and TRBJ1-5, with 8 positions matching TRBD1. V shed 6 bases, J shed 11 bases, and the junction held 21 bases outside the gene matches. The germline V gene has CDR1 LNHDA and CDR2 SQIVND (reference sequence). CDR3 length: 17 residues. The CDR3 region has the DNA TGTGCCAGTAGGCCCATCGCGCGGGGACAGGCCGATGGGGCCCAGCATTTT. Its translation is CASRPIARGQADGAQHF.

The chain recombines TRBV29-1 with TRBJ1-2; the D is unclear. Germline CDR1 SQVTM, CDR2 ANQGSEA. The V and J ends lost 3 bases and 2 bases respectively, with 10 bases between them. There are 13 residues in the CDR3. In DNA form, the CDR3 reads TGCAGCGTTGATCACGCGGAAAACTATGGCTACACCTTC. This gives the protein CSVDHAENYGYTF.

V gene TRBV4-1 combines with J gene TRBJ1-4; D gene unclear. V was clipped by 4 bases and J by 3 bases, with 12 bases between them. The germline V gene has CDR1 MGHRA and CDR2 YSYEKL. CDR3 length: 15 amino acids. CDR3 amino acids: CASSRESVPNEKLFF. The CDR3 DNA reads TGCGCCAGCAGCCGAGAAAGCGTACCTAATGAAAAACTGTTTTTT.

CDR3 sequence: CASSPGTPTRGNTEAFF. CDR3 nucleotide sequence: TGTGCCAGCTCACCAGGGACACCGACCAGAGGAAACACTGAAGCTTTCTTT. V usage is TRBV18 and J usage is TRBJ1-1, with a weak D call TRBD1 (6 bases). The germline CDR1 and CDR2 sequences are KGHSH and LQKENI. The CDR3 contains 17 residues. V was trimmed by 2 bases and J by 2 bases, leaving 18 bases between them.

The chain uses TRBV19 and TRBJ2-1; 7 nucleotides match TRBD2. The V segment lost 7 bases and the J segment 8 bases; nucleotides outside the gene matches: 5. The CDR3 extends over 12 amino acids. Germline loops: CDR1 LNHDA, CDR2 SQIVND (reference sequence). In DNA, the CDR3 is TGTGCCAGTATGGGGGGGACGGATGAGCAGTTCTTC. It is translated as CASMGGTDEQFF.

CDR3 sequence (DNA): TGTGCCAGCAGTGACCAGCGGGGGTTCAATGAGCAGTTCTTC. Protein product: CASSDQRGFNEQFF. This chain joins TRBV2 and TRBJ2-1; TRBD2 matches 8 bases. The CDR3 sequence is 14 residues long. Germline values: CDR1 SNHLY, CDR2 FYNNEI. V shed 3 bases, J shed 6 bases, and the junction held 4 bases outside the gene matches.

The chain employs TRBV5-1 and TRBJ2-1, with D tentatively TRBD1 (5 bases). Trimming removed 0 bases from V and 8 bases from J, with 12 bases in between. From germline, CDR1 is SGHRS and CDR2 YFSETQ. The CDR3 covers 14 residues. CDR3 sequence reads: CASSLETDSYEQFF. CDR3 sequence (DNA): TGCGCCAGCAGCTTGGAGACAGACTCTTATGAGCAGTTCTTC.

The rearrangement links TRBV5-4 to TRBJ1-1; D gene uncertain. CDR1 is SGHNT and CDR2 is YYREEE in the germline V gene (reference sequence). V was trimmed by 3 bases and J by 5 bases, leaving 14 bases between them. The CDR3 is made up of 14 amino acids. CDR3 DNA: TGTGCCAGCAGCTCGGGCTTTGGAGGGACTGAAGCTTTCTTT. Protein: CASSSGFGGTEAFF.

V and J are TRBV12-2 and TRBJ1-3; the D call in the table, TRBD1, was not verified against the DNA. TRBV12-2 is shown as a pseudogene. CDR3 length equals 18 residues. The CDR3 here is CASRSTTRGQANGNTIYF. The CDR3 nucleotides read TGTGCAAGTCGCTCAACCACGAGGGGACAGGCGAATGGAAACACCATATATTTT.

The chain joins TRBV11-2 to TRBJ1-5; 9 bases align to TRBD1. The CDR3 sequence is 18 residues long. Germline lookup yields CDR1 SGHAT and CDR2 FQNNGV. Trimming cost V 5 bases and J 0 bases; bases outside gene matches: 11. In DNA form, the CDR3 reads TGTGCCAGCAGCCCTGGGACAGGGAGTCGCTTTAGCAATCAGCCCCAGCATTTT. Protein sequence: CASSPGTGSRFSNQPQHF.

The V and J genes are TRBV6-5 and TRBJ2-3, with TRBD2 as a possible D gene (6 bases). The V gene lost 5 bases and the J gene lost 5 bases, with 14 bases spanning the gap. This CDR3 region has 14 residues. From germline, CDR1 is MNHEY and CDR2 SVGAGI. CDR3 sequence (DNA): TGTGCCAGCAGTAGGGCTAGCGTGAAAGATACGCAGTATTTT. Its protein is CASSRASVKDTQYF.

This clone was detected only a few times. The rearrangement uses TRBV6-5 and TRBJ1-1, with D possibly being TRBD1 (5 bases). Trimming removed 8 bases at V and 8 bases at J, with 12 bases between. The germline V gene encodes CDR1 MNHEY and CDR2 SVGAGI. The CDR3 has 11 amino acids. CDR3 sequence: CASGNGAEAFF. The CDR3 DNA is TGTGCCAGCGGGAATGGGGCGGAAGCTTTCTTT.

This clone was observed a few times. V usage is TRBV19 and J usage is TRBJ1-1; the D is unclear. The CDR3 is 13 amino acids. V lost 3 bases and J 6 bases, leaving 11 bases between the germline ends. Germline values: CDR1 LNHDA, CDR2 SQIVND (reference sequence). Written as DNA, the CDR3 is TGTGCCAGTAGTATGGCCGGGTCCGCTGAAGCTTTCTTT. Encoded protein: CASSMAGSAEAFF. The full variable domain, its missing parts supplied by reference TRBV19 and TRBJ1-1, is DGGITQSPKYLFRKEGQNVTLSCEQNLNHDAMYWYRQDPGQGLRLIYYSQIVNDFQKGDIAEGYSVSREKKESFPLTVTSAQKNPTAFYLCASSMAGSAEAFFGQGTRLTVV.

The chain is built from TRBV7-3 and TRBJ2-7; 10 bases fit TRBD2. With V trimmed by 3 bases and J by 1 base, 0 bases remained unmatched. The CDR3 sequence is 14 residues long. CDR1 is SGHTA, CDR2 FQGTGA, per germline. For the CDR3, the DNA is TGTGCCAGCAGCTTTAGCGGGGGGTCCTACGAGCAGTACTTC. This codes for CASSFSGGSYEQYF.